The source of this T cell receptor beta chain is a study of graft-versus-host responses after intestinal transplantation. Study-wide findings and caveats: Graft-versus-host to host-versus-graft clonal ratios in allografts were high in patients with graft-donor T cell macrochimerism. The marrow of recipients harbored GvH clones, and ileum or blood showed some of them first.

Worth noting for this clone: Its target is unknown.

The repertoire was sequenced with immunoSEQ multiplex PCR; TCRdb's copy has only in-frame clones and lacks some. Of about 120,000 clones listed, around 94% are singletons. The clonotype comes from a human donor who was the organ donor for an intestinal transplant. The sequenced sample was unstimulated CD8+ T cells sorted from spleen or lymph node cells, obtained before transplant.

The CDR3 sequence is CASSLTSGMFDTQYF. CDR3 sequence (DNA): TGTGCCAGCAGCTTAACTAGCGGGATGTTCGATACGCAGTATTTT. The chain carries TRBV13 and TRBJ2-3; 10 nucleotides line up with TRBD2. This CDR3 is 15 amino acids long. Germline V gene sequence: CDR1 PRHDT, CDR2 FYEKMQ (reference sequence). The V segment lost 2 bases and the J segment 6 bases; nucleotides outside the gene matches: 5. Together with reference TRBV13 and TRBJ2-3, the CDR3 gives the full variable domain: AAGVIQSPRHLIKEKRETATLKCYPIPRHDTVYWYQQGPGQDPQFLISFYEKMQSDKGSIPDRFSAQQFSDYHSELNMSSLELGDSALYFCASSLTSGMFDTQYFGPGTRLTVL.